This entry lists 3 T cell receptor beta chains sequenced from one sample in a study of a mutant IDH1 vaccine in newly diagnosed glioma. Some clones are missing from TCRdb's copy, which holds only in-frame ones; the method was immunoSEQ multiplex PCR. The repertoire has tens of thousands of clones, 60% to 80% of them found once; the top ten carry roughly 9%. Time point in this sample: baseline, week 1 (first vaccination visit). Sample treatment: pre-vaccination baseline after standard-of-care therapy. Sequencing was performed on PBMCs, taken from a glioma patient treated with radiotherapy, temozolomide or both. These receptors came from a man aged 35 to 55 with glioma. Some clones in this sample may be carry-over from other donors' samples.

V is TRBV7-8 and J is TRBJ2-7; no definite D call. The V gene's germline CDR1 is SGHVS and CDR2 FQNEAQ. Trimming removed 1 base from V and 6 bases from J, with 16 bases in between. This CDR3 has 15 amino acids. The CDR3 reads CASSLVTGASIEQYF. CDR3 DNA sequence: TGTGCCAGCAGCTTAGTTACTGGTGCAAGTATCGAGCAGTACTTC.

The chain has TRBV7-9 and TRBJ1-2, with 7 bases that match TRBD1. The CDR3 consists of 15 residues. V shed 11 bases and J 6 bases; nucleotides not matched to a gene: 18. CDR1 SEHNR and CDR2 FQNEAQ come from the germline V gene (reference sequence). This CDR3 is CAVGRGGRGYDGYTF. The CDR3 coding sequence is TGTGCCGTTGGGCGGGGGGGCAGGGGGTACGATGGCTACACCTTC.

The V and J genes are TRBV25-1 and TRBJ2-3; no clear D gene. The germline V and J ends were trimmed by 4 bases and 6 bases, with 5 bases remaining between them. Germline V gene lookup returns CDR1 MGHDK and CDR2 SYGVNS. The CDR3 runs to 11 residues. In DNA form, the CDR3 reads TGTGCCAGCAGTGTGGGGGATACGCAGTATTTT. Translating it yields CASSVGDTQYF.